Included here is one T cell receptor beta chain sequence, with context. Other DNA sequences in this specimen translate into the identical CDR3. The sample comes from a study of blood T cell repertoires in COVID-19. Study details: COVID-19 samples from acute and convalescent phases originated in the United States, Italy and Spain.

TCRdb's table, derived via immunoSEQ multiplex PCR, lists solely in-frame clones and lacks some. The data show approximately 470,000 clones, 75% to 90% seen once. V lost 1 base and J 0 bases, leaving 7 bases between the germline ends. The CDR3 contains 14 residues. Germline V gene sequence: CDR1 LGHNA, CDR2 YNFKEQ. Sequenced sample: peripheral blood. The rearrangement links TRBV4-2 to TRBJ2-7; D not certain. This receptor was obtained from a human donor in a cohort sampled during active COVID-19. CDR3 sequence reads: CASSQATSSYEQYF. DNA of the CDR3: TGTGCCAGCAGCCAAGCCACCAGCTCCTACGAGCAGTACTTC.